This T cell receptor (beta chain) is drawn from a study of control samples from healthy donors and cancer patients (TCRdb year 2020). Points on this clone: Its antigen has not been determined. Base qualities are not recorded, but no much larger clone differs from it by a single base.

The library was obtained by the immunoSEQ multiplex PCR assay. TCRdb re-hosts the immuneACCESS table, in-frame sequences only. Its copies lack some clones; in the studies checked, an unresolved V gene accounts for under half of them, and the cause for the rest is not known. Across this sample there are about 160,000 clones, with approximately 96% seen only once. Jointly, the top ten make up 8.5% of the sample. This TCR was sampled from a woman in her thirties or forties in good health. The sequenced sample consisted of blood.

The CDR3 protein is CASSPWTVSNQPQHF. The DNA sequence follows: TGCGCCAGCAGCCCCTGGACAGTTAGCAATCAGCCCCAGCATTTT. The chain was built from TRBV4-1 and TRBJ1-5; 6 matching bases give a weak D call of TRBD1. The CDR3, cysteine through phenylalanine, is 15 amino acids long. The CDR3 DNA has 45 bases and is translated from base 1. Per the germline V gene, MGHRA is the CDR1 and YSYEKL is the CDR2. At the junction V is shortened by 4 bases and J by 0 bases, with 10 bases in between.